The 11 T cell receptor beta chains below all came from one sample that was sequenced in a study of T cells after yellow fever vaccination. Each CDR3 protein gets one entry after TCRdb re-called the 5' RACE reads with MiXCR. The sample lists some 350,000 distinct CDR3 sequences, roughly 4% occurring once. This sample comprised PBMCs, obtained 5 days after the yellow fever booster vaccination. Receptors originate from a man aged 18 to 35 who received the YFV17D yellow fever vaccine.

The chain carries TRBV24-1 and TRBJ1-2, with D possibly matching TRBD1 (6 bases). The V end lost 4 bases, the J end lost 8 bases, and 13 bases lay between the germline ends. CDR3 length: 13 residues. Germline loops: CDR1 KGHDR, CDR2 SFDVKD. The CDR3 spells CATSDRTAKGYTF. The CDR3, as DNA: TGTGCCACCAGTGACCGGACAGCAAAGGGCTACACCTTC.

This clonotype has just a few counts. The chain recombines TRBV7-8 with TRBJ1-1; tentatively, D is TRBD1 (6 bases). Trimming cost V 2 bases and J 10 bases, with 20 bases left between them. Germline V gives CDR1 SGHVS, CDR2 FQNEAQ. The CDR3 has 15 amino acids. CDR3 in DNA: TGTGCCAGCAGCTTAAGGGGGGCAGACGTGGTAGTAGCTTTCTTT. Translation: CASSLRGADVVVAFF.

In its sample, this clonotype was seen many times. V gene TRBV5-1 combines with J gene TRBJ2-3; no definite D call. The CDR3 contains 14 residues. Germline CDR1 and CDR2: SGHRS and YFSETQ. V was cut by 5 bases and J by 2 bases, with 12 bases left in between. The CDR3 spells CASRLTPYTDTQYF. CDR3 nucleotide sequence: TGCGCCAGCAGACTGACTCCATACACAGATACGCAGTATTTT.

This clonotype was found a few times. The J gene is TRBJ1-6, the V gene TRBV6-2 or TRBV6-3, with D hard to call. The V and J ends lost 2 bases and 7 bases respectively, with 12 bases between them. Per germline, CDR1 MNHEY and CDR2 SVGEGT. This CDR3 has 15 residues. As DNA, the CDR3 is TGTGCCAGCAGTTACGAAGCCACGAGAAATTCACCCCTCCACTTT. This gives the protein CASSYEATRNSPLHF.

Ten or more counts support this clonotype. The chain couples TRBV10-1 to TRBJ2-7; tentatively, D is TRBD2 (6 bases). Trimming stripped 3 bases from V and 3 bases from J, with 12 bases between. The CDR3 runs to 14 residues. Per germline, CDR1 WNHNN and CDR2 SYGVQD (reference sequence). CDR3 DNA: TGCGCCAGCAGTGAAGGGGACTCCCGCTACGAGCAGTACTTC. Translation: CASSEGDSRYEQYF.

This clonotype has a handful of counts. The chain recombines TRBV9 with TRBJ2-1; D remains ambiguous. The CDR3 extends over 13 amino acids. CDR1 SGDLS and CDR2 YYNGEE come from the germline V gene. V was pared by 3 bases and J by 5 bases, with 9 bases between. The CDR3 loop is CASSASPDNEQFF. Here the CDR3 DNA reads TGTGCCAGCAGCGCTTCACCCGACAATGAGCAGTTCTTC.

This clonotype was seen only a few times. The CDR3 region is CASSQEGGNQETQYF. CDR3 bases: TGTGCCAGCAGCCAAGAGGGCGGCAACCAAGAGACCCAGTACTTC. The rearrangement joins TRBV4-2 to TRBJ2-5; no reliable D call. V was shortened by 0 bases and J by 0 bases, with 8 bases between the two germline ends. Germline values: CDR1 LGHNA, CDR2 YNFKEQ. This CDR3 comprises 15 residues.

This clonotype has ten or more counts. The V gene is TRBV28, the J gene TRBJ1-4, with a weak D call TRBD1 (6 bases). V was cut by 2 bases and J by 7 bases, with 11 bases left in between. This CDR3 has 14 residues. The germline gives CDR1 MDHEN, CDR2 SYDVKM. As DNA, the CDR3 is TGTGCCAGCAGTTTAGGGGGGCACGGTGAAAAACTGTTTTTT. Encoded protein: CASSLGGHGEKLFF.

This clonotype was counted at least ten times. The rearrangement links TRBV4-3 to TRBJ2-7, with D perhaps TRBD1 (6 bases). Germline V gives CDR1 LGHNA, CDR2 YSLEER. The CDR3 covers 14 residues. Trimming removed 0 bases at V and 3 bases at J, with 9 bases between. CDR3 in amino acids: CASSQDATGYEQYF. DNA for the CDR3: TGCGCCAGCAGCCAAGATGCGACAGGCTACGAGCAGTACTTC.

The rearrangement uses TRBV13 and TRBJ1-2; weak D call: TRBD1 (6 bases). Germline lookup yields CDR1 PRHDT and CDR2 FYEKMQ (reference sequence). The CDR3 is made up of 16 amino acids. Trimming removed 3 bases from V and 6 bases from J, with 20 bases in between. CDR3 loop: CASSLGGQLPRDGYTF. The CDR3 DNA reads TGTGCCAGCAGCTTGGGAGGACAGCTCCCGAGGGATGGCTACACCTTC. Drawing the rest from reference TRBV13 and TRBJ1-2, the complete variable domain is AAGVIQSPRHLIKEKRETATLKCYPIPRHDTVYWYQQGPGQDPQFLISFYEKMQSDKGSIPDRFSAQQFSDYHSELNMSSLELGDSALYFCASSLGGQLPRDGYTFGSGTRLTVV.

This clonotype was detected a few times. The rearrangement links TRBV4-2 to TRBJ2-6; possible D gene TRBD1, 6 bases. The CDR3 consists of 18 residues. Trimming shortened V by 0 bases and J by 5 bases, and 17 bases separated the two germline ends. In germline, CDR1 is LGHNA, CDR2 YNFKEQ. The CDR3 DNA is TGTGCCAGCAGCCAAGAACCCGGACAGTACCGTCGGGCCAACGTCCTGACTTTC. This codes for CASSQEPGQYRRANVLTF.